This T cell receptor (beta chain) was sequenced during a study of radiotherapy plus CTLA-4 blockade in lung cancer. Background on the study: Objective response was observed in roughly 17% of patients, and disease control in just over 30%.

As concerns this clone: Antigen: not known.

Study-level findings and limits: Per reports, early blood T cell clone dynamics, plus interferon-beta, forecast response most strongly. Clones of tumor-derived TCRs expanded in blood after radiotherapy plus ipilimumab.

Assay: immunoSEQ multiplex PCR; the TCRdb copy retains only in-frame clones and omits some. The data hold more than 55,000 clones, with approximately 79% observed a single time. V was pared by 4 bases and J by 5 bases, with 8 bases between. Germline V gene sequence: CDR1 DFQATT, CDR2 SNEGSKA (reference sequence). The CDR3 runs 11 residues. Participants had chemo-refractory metastatic non-small-cell lung cancer and were treated with focal radiation plus ipilimumab CTLA-4 blockade. The clonotype was recovered from a human donor with non-small cell lung cancer who had a complete response to radiotherapy plus ipilimumab. The input for sequencing was peripheral blood, taken from a patient treated with radiotherapy plus ipilimumab. This chain joins TRBV20-1 and TRBJ1-2, with a weak D call TRBD1 (6 bases). In nucleotides, the CDR3 is TGCAGTGCTAAGGGGGAGTATGGCTACACCTTC. Protein: CSAKGEYGYTF.